The 32 T cell receptor beta chains listed next were all sequenced from one sample in a study of blood T cell repertoires in COVID-19 (dated by TCRdb to about 2020). The library relied on the immunoSEQ multiplex PCR assay. The source is immuneACCESS, and TCRdb retained only in-frame sequences with V and J called. Part of the clones is not carried over; for the studies checked, unresolved V genes explain less than half of this, and the remainder is unexplained. In all, the sample holds almost 85,000 clones, and 80% to 90% of those were seen once. The ten most abundant clones make up roughly 1% of the sample. The specimen was PBMCs or T cells enriched from blood (not recorded which). Receptors originate from a woman between 45 and 60 years old with acute COVID-19.

The chain joins TRBV18 to TRBJ2-7; 8 bases map to TRBD2. CDR1 is KGHSH, CDR2 LQKENI, per germline. The trim removed 3 bases at V and 1 base at J, leaving 2 bases unmatched. The length of the CDR3 is 14 residues. The CDR3 loop reads CASSPGGGSYEQYF. DNA of the CDR3: TGTGCCAGCTCACCGGGCGGGGGGTCCTACGAGCAGTACTTC. The full variable domain, its missing parts supplied by reference TRBV18 and TRBJ2-7, is NAGVMQNPRHLVRRRGQEARLRCSPMKGHSHVYWYRQLPEEGLKFMVYLQKENIIDESGMPKERFSAEFPKEGPSILRIQQVVRGDSAAYFCASSPGGGSYEQYFGPGTRLTVT.

The chain carries TRBV4-2 and TRBJ2-2; a weak D match, TRBD1 (7 bases). CDR1 is LGHNA, CDR2 YNFKEQ, per germline. The CDR3 loop spans 19 amino acids. The germline V and J ends were trimmed by 4 bases and 6 bases, with 27 bases remaining between them. As DNA, the CDR3 is TGTGCCAGCAGCCGAGAGACCCAGGGGGAGGCAGGGGGGCCCGGGGAGCTGTTTTTT. Translating it yields CASSRETQGEAGGPGELFF.

This clone appeared a single time. The rearrangement links TRBV5-1 to TRBJ1-2; the D gene is possibly TRBD1 (6 bases). Germline CDR1 SGHRS, CDR2 YFSETQ. Trimming removed 6 bases at V and 10 bases at J, with 19 bases between. The CDR3 contains 13 residues. CDR3 DNA sequence: TGCGCCAGCACTCCGGACAGCTTCGGCGTCTACACCTTC. Translated: CASTPDSFGVYTF.

This clone was counted once. This rearrangement joins TRBV20-1 to TRBJ2-6, with D perhaps TRBD2 (6 bases). V lost 3 bases and J 0 bases, leaving 9 bases between the germline ends. CDR1 DFQATT and CDR2 SNEGSKA come from the germline V gene (reference sequence). The CDR3 runs to 15 residues. The chain's CDR3 is CSASFGSSGANVLTF. The CDR3 DNA sequence: TGCAGTGCTAGTTTCGGGAGCTCTGGGGCCAACGTCCTGACTTTC.

This clone was counted a few times. This chain links TRBV7-2 with TRBJ2-3; 12 bases match TRBD2. The CDR3 is 14 residues long. Germline V gene data show CDR1 as SGHTA and CDR2 as FQGNSA. V was pared by 6 bases and J by 6 bases, with 4 bases of the junction left unmatched. The DNA for the CDR3 is TGTGCCAGCAGGAGGACTAGCGGGACTGATACGCAGTATTTT. Translating gives CASRRTSGTDTQYF.

The genes are TRBV10-3 and TRBJ1-5, with D possibly TRBD1 on 6 matching bases. The V end was cut by 4 bases, the J end by 4 bases, with 8 bases between. This CDR3 is built from 13 residues. CDR1 is ENHRY, CDR2 SYGVKD, per germline. This CDR3 is CAISAGQNQPQHF. CDR3 nucleotides: TGTGCCATCAGTGCCGGACAGAATCAGCCCCAGCATTTT.

This clone was recorded once. The chain is built from TRBV2 and TRBJ2-2; D is undetermined. Germline CDR1 and CDR2: SNHLY and FYNNEI. V lost 6 bases and J 3 bases, leaving 11 bases between the germline ends. This CDR3 comprises 14 residues. CDR3 amino acids: CASRPDTHTGELFF. CDR3 in DNA: TGTGCCAGCAGACCTGACACGCACACCGGGGAGCTGTTTTTT.

The table lists this clone with a few counts. The V and J genes are TRBV28 and TRBJ2-7, with 9 bases aligning to TRBD1. With V trimmed by 4 bases and J by 5 bases, 6 bases remained unmatched. The CDR3 spans 14 residues. Germline values: CDR1 MDHEN, CDR2 SYDVKM. CDR3 amino acids: CASSSLQGANEQYF. In DNA form, the CDR3 reads TGTGCCAGCAGTTCTCTACAGGGGGCCAACGAGCAGTACTTC.

The chain is built from TRBV6-5 and TRBJ1-1, with D possibly matching TRBD1 (6 bases). The germline CDR1 and CDR2 sequences are MNHEY and SVGAGI. The CDR3 sequence is 14 residues long. Trimming shortened V by 5 bases and J by 6 bases, and 16 bases separated the two germline ends. CDR3 sequence (DNA): TGTGCCAGCAGTCAGGCTACAGGGTACCCTGAAGCTTTCTTT. This translates into CASSQATGYPEAFF.

The chain joins TRBV5-1 to TRBJ2-3, with D possibly TRBD2 on 6 matching bases. Deletions cut 4 bases from V and 0 bases from J, with 15 bases between. Germline CDR1 is SGHRS and CDR2 is YFSETQ. The CDR3 is 16 residues long. The CDR3 nucleotides are TGCGCCAGCAGCCCGGCTACTAGCAGTAGCACAGATACGCAGTATTTT. Protein product: CASSPATSSSTDTQYF.

The V gene is TRBV7-2, the J gene TRBJ2-3; 7 nucleotides align to TRBD1. The junction had 6 bases not matched to a gene; V was cut back by 5 bases and J by 1 base. This CDR3 spans 15 amino acids. CDR1 is SGHTA, CDR2 FQGNSA, per germline. The CDR3 region is CASSAQGGGTDTQYF. CDR3 nucleotide sequence: TGTGCCAGCAGCGCCCAAGGGGGCGGCACAGATACGCAGTATTTT.

The rearrangement links TRBV15 to TRBJ2-2, with a possible D match to TRBD2 (6 bases). The CDR3 is 17 residues long. With 0 bases removed from V and 0 bases from J, the gap between germline ends came to 11 bases. Germline CDR1 reads LNHNV; CDR2 reads YYDKDF (reference sequence). The CDR3 sequence: CATSRDVDYTNTGELFF. The CDR3 DNA follows: TGTGCCACCAGCAGAGATGTGGACTATACGAACACCGGGGAGCTGTTTTTT. Based on the CDR3 plus reference TRBV15 and TRBJ2-2, the full variable domain is DAMVIQNPRYQVTQFGKPVTLSCSQTLNHNVMYWYQQKSSQAPKLLFHYYDKDFNNEADTPDNFQSRRPNTSFCFLDIRSPGLGDTAMYLCATSRDVDYTNTGELFFGEGSRLTVL.

The rearrangement links TRBV7-8 to TRBJ2-2, with 9 nucleotides matching TRBD1. Germline CDR1 is SGHVS and CDR2 is FQNEAQ. The CDR3 loop spans 14 amino acids. Trimming cost V 1 base and J 7 bases; bases outside gene matches: 1. The CDR3: CASSLDRGHGELFF. CDR3 in DNA: TGTGCCAGCAGCTTAGACAGGGGGCACGGGGAGCTGTTTTTT.

CDR3 in amino acids: CAWSLLADLTGELFF. The CDR3, as DNA: TGTGCCTGGAGTCTACTAGCGGACCTCACCGGGGAGCTGTTTTTT. The V and J genes are TRBV30 and TRBJ2-2; TRBD2 matches 8 bases. V lost 2 bases, J lost 4 bases, and 6 bases stayed unmatched. The CDR3 extends over 15 amino acids. CDR1 and CDR2 (germline): GTSNPN, SVGIG (reference sequence).

The CDR3 region is CASSYSTGRQPQHF. CDR3 DNA: TGTGCCAGCAGTTACTCAACCGGGAGACAGCCCCAGCATTTT. The gene calls are TRBV6-5 and TRBJ1-5, with no clear D. CDR3 length: 14 amino acids. The germline gives CDR1 MNHEY, CDR2 SVGAGI. Between the trimmed V and J ends, which lost 0 bases and 7 bases, there was a span of 10 bases.

This chain connects TRBV6-1 to TRBJ1-2; 8 nucleotides agree with TRBD1. Trimming cost V 2 bases and J 1 base; bases outside gene matches: 3. This CDR3 is 15 amino acids long. The V gene's germline CDR1 is MNHNS and CDR2 SASEGT. In nucleotides, the CDR3 is TGTGCCAGCAGTGAACGCAGGGGGCTTAACTATGGCTACACCTTC. It yields the protein CASSERRGLNYGYTF.

The chain links TRBV15 to TRBJ1-5; D possibly corresponds to TRBD1 (6 bases). The CDR3 loop spans 17 amino acids. The germline V gene has CDR1 LNHNV and CDR2 YYDKDF (reference sequence). V was trimmed by 1 base and J by 0 bases, leaving 13 bases between them. The CDR3 spells CATSRGDHRASNQPQHF. Written as DNA, the CDR3 is TGTGCCACCAGCAGAGGAGACCACAGGGCTAGCAATCAGCCCCAGCATTTT. The full variable domain, its missing parts supplied by reference TRBV15 and TRBJ1-5, is DAMVIQNPRYQVTQFGKPVTLSCSQTLNHNVMYWYQQKSSQAPKLLFHYYDKDFNNEADTPDNFQSRRPNTSFCFLDIRSPGLGDTAMYLCATSRGDHRASNQPQHFGDGTRLSIL.

This clone was seen just once. V and J are TRBV7-2 and TRBJ2-1, with TRBD2 matching 11 bases. This CDR3 region has 15 residues. From germline, CDR1 is SGHTA and CDR2 FQGNSA. V trimming: 5 bases; J trimming: 5 bases; junction bases outside the gene matches: 5. The CDR3 sequence is CASSPGTSGNNEQFF. The CDR3, as DNA: TGTGCCAGCAGCCCCGGGACTAGCGGTAACAATGAGCAGTTCTTC.

The chain combines TRBV5-6 with TRBJ2-1, with 7 bases lining up with TRBD1. Unmatched junction bases numbered 4, after V lost 2 bases and J lost 2 bases. Germline loops: CDR1 SGHDT, CDR2 YYEEEE. There are 15 residues in the CDR3. CDR3 in DNA: TGTGCCAGCAGCTTAGAACAGGGGACCTACAATGAGCAGTTCTTC. It is translated as CASSLEQGTYNEQFF.

As DNA, the CDR3 is TGTGCCAGCAGCTTAAGGACTACGGAGCTGTTTTTT. It translates to CASSLRTTELFF. The rearrangement links TRBV11-2 to TRBJ2-2, with D possibly being TRBD2 (6 bases). CDR1 and CDR2 from the germline V gene are SGHAT and FQNNGV. The CDR3 sequence is 12 residues long. The germline V and J ends were trimmed by 2 bases and 10 bases, with 8 bases remaining between them.

This chain uses TRBV28 with TRBJ2-3, with TRBD2 identical over 11 bases. The junction had 4 bases not matched to a gene; V was cut back by 2 bases and J by 0 bases. The CDR3 length is 17 residues. CDR1 MDHEN and CDR2 SYDVKM come from the germline V gene. The CDR3 loop is CASSLGTSGRSTDTQYF. CDR3 in DNA: TGTGCCAGCAGTTTAGGGACTAGCGGTAGGAGCACAGATACGCAGTATTTT.

This chain connects TRBV3-1 (or the pseudogene TRBV3-2) to TRBJ2-2; TRBD2 might be the D (5 bases). Germline lookup yields CDR1 LGHDT and CDR2 YNNKEL (reference sequence). With 1 base removed from V and 2 bases from J, the gap between germline ends came to 11 bases. The CDR3 consists of 16 residues. The CDR3 sequence is CASSQGGRQNTGELFF. The CDR3 DNA reads as TGTGCCAGCAGCCAAGGAGGGAGACAAAACACCGGGGAGCTGTTTTTT.

In this sample, this clone turned up once. This sequence joins TRBV3-1 (or the pseudogene TRBV3-2) and TRBJ1-6, with D unresolved. This CDR3 has 14 residues. The germline V gene has CDR1 LGHDT and CDR2 YNNKEL (reference sequence). V lost 4 bases to trimming and J lost 5 bases, with 9 bases between them. This CDR3 reads CASSPASDNSPLHF. Here the CDR3 DNA reads TGTGCCAGCAGCCCCGCCAGTGATAATTCACCCCTCCACTTT.

The chain employs TRBV21-1 and TRBJ1-5; TRBD1 was called by the table and not checked on the DNA. TRBV21-1 has pseudogene status. This CDR3 has 13 amino acids. The CDR3 region is CARRTAHNQPQHF. The CDR3 DNA reads TGTGCCAGAAGGACAGCCCACAATCAGCCCCAGCATTTT.

The J gene is TRBJ2-5, the V gene TRBV12-5, with 7 bases lining up with TRBD2. Germline trimming cut 6 bases from V and 5 bases from J; bases unmatched to any gene: 15. CDR1 is LGHNT and CDR2 is FRNRAP in the germline V gene. CDR3 size: 16 residues. CDR3 sequence reads: CASGQGGGGPGETQYF. The CDR3 DNA sequence: TGTGCTAGTGGCCAAGGTGGGGGAGGGCCCGGGGAGACCCAGTACTTC.

The chain combines TRBV5-1 with TRBJ1-2; D unclear. Germline V gene sequence: CDR1 SGHRS, CDR2 YFSETQ. CDR3 length: 15 amino acids. Deletions cut 4 bases from V and 0 bases from J, with 13 bases between. CDR3 amino acids: CASSPTTGANYGYTF. In DNA, the CDR3 is TGCGCCAGCAGCCCGACGACTGGAGCTAACTATGGCTACACCTTC.

V is TRBV7-9 and J is TRBJ2-1, with 7 bases fitting TRBD1. The junction had 6 bases not matched to a gene; V was cut back by 5 bases and J by 2 bases. Germline CDR1 and CDR2: SEHNR and FQNEAQ (reference sequence). This CDR3 has 15 amino acids. The CDR3 DNA reads as TGTGCCAGCAGCCAAGACAGGGAACCCTACAATGAGCAGTTCTTC. Amino acids: CASSQDREPYNEQFF.

CDR3 bases: TGTGCCACCCCCGCGGGGACCTATGGCTACACCTTC. Translation gives CATPAGTYGYTF. The chain uses TRBV2 and TRBJ1-2, with D perhaps matching TRBD1 (5 bases). This CDR3 spans 12 amino acids. CDR1 and CDR2 (germline): SNHLY, FYNNEI. The V gene lost 10 bases and the J gene lost 4 bases, with 13 bases spanning the gap.

V and J are TRBV10-3 and TRBJ1-1, with D unresolved. Germline-derived CDR1 and CDR2 are ENHRY and SYGVKD. CDR3 size: 13 residues. The V end lost 4 bases, the J end lost 1 base, and 7 bases lay between the germline ends. The CDR3 nucleotides are TGTGCCATCAGTGGGCGCGGGAACACTGAAGCTTTCTTT. This sequence encodes CAISGRGNTEAFF.

This clone appeared a single time. CDR3 amino acids: CASSWGRGQGELQPQHF. In DNA, the CDR3 is TGTGCCAGCAGCTGGGGGAGGGGACAGGGCGAATTACAGCCCCAGCATTTT. This chain links TRBV7-6 with TRBJ1-5, with 9 nucleotides matching TRBD1. Germline CDR1 is SGHVS and CDR2 is FNYEAQ. V shed 4 bases, J shed 7 bases, and the junction held 14 bases outside the gene matches. CDR3 length equals 17 residues.

The chain couples TRBV7-3 to TRBJ2-3, with 14 bases lining up with TRBD2. Trimming took 5 bases from V and 6 from J; bases not matched to a gene: 4. The CDR3 totals 15 residues. Germline V gives CDR1 SGHTA, CDR2 FQGTGA. CDR3 coding DNA: TGTGCCAGCAGCGCAAGACTAGCGGGAGGGGATACGCAGTATTTT. Encoded protein: CASSARLAGGDTQYF.

The chain is built from TRBV19 and TRBJ1-1; D call uncertain. The germline V and J ends were trimmed by 2 bases and 3 bases, with 16 bases remaining between them. Germline V gene lookup returns CDR1 LNHDA and CDR2 SQIVND (reference sequence). The CDR3 has 16 amino acids. The CDR3 loop reads CASSITGSPRDTEAFF. The CDR3 DNA is TGTGCCAGTAGTATAACGGGGTCACCCCGGGACACTGAAGCTTTCTTT.